This entry describes one T cell receptor (beta chain). The antigen is unknown. The assay was immunoSEQ multiplex PCR, and TCRdb's table has in-frame clones only and misses some. Counted here are about 36,000 clones, approximately 82% occurring once; the ten biggest clones make up approximately 8.3%. PBMC were collected before vaccination, two weeks after the third vaccination, and at progression. This entry comes from a study of glioma-infiltrating T cells after dendritic cell vaccination. About the study: Patients received autologous tumor lysate-pulsed dendritic cell vaccination between about 2002 and 2013. Autologous tumor lysate was loaded overnight onto monocyte-derived dendritic cells grown seven days with IL-4 and GM-CSF. Study-wide results and limits: The cohort had few patients with full blood and tumor sets.

CDR3 length equals 16 residues. V lost 4 bases, J lost 1 base, and 6 bases stayed unmatched. Germline loops: CDR1 MGHRA, CDR2 YSYEKL. The specimen comprised blood, sampled before dendritic cell vaccination. V gene TRBV4-1 combines with J gene TRBJ1-4; 7 bases are a match to TRBD1. This TCR came from a human donor with glioblastoma. CDR3 sequence: CASSRDRERTNEKLFF. CDR3 nucleotides: TGCGCCAGCAGCCGCGACAGGGAGAGAACTAATGAAAAACTGTTTTTT.